The 3 T cell receptor beta chains below were found in one sample sequenced in a study of blood T cell repertoires in COVID-19. Clones were read by immunoSEQ multiplex PCR, and TCRdb kept only the in-frame ones, dropping some. Of about 210,000 clones in the sample, around four fifths are singletons; the top ten hold about 8%. The sequencing sample was made of peripheral blood. These receptor sequences come from a woman aged 45-59 years with active or convalescent COVID-19.

The chain has TRBV7-9 and TRBJ1-2; TRBD1 matches at 7 bases. In germline, CDR1 is SEHNR, CDR2 FQNEAQ (reference sequence). With 2 bases clipped from V and 7 bases from J, the junction kept 4 bases outside the gene matches. The CDR3 extends over 13 amino acids. The CDR3 is CASSLKGALGYTF. CDR3 DNA sequence: TGTGCCAGCAGCTTAAAGGGGGCGCTTGGCTACACCTTC.

The chain couples TRBV27 to TRBJ1-5; no definite D call. This CDR3 has 15 amino acids. Germline V CDR1 and CDR2: MNHEY, SMNVEV (reference sequence). Trimming left V 2 bases short and J 4 bases short, with 12 bases between. CDR3 protein: CASSLTTVSNQPQHF. The CDR3 bases are TGTGCCAGCAGTTTAACAACAGTCAGTAATCAGCCCCAGCATTTT.

The CDR3 nucleotides are TGTGCCAGCAGCTCCAGGGGGAATTCACCCCTCCACTTT. It specifies CASSSRGNSPLHF. This chain uses TRBV5-6 with TRBJ1-6, with 7 positions matching TRBD1. Looked up from germline, CDR1 is SGHDT and CDR2 is YYEEEE. This CDR3 has 13 residues. The trim removed 3 bases at V and 7 bases at J, leaving 1 base unmatched.